One sample yielded the 17 T cell receptor beta chains listed below, sequenced in a study of T cell changes during pregnancy in multiple sclerosis. Some clones are missing from TCRdb's copy, which holds only in-frame ones; the method was immunoSEQ multiplex PCR. Among 45,000 to 60,000 clones listed, about 92% were seen once. The source was CD4+ T cells from peripheral blood mononuclear cells, collected before pregnancy. The receptor source for this set is a female donor with multiple sclerosis, enrolled in a pregnancy study.

The chain uses TRBV19 and TRBJ1-2; D not resolved. CDR3 size: 12 residues. Trimming took 5 bases from V and 2 from J, leaving 6 bases between them. CDR1 and CDR2 from the germline V gene are LNHDA and SQIVND (reference sequence). CDR3 loop: CASSPRNYGYTF. DNA of the CDR3: TGTGCCAGTAGTCCTCGGAACTATGGCTACACCTTC.

The genes are TRBV2 and TRBJ2-3; D gene uncertain. Trimming took 6 bases from V and 1 from J, leaving 8 bases between them. The CDR3 contains 13 residues. In germline, CDR1 is SNHLY, CDR2 FYNNEI. CDR3 loop: CASRKRGTDTQYF. The CDR3 DNA sequence: TGTGCCAGCAGAAAGCGAGGCACAGATACGCAGTATTTT.

V usage is TRBV27 and J usage is TRBJ2-5; possible D gene TRBD2, 5 bases. The CDR3 covers 15 residues. The germline V gene has CDR1 MNHEY and CDR2 SMNVEV (reference sequence). V was pared by 6 bases and J by 5 bases, with 19 bases between. The CDR3 loop is CASRPHRGKAETQYF. The CDR3 nucleotides are TGTGCCAGCAGGCCCCACCGGGGAAAGGCGGAGACCCAGTACTTC.

This chain links TRBV7-2 with TRBJ1-4; 8 bases fit TRBD1. V shed 4 bases, J shed 7 bases, and the junction held 8 bases outside the gene matches. This CDR3 is built from 15 residues. CDR1 is SGHTA and CDR2 is FQGNSA in the germline V gene. CDR3 residues: CASSSRTGMVEKLFF. DNA of the CDR3: TGTGCCAGCAGCTCCCGGACAGGGATGGTTGAAAAACTGTTTTTT.

This chain joins TRBV28 and TRBJ2-1; maybe TRBD2 (6 bases). The germline gives CDR1 MDHEN, CDR2 SYDVKM. The V end was cut by 5 bases, the J end by 0 bases, with 20 bases between. The length of the CDR3 is 18 residues. The CDR3 bases are TGTGCCAGCAGTCCCCCTCGGAGGGGAAAGAGCTCCTACAATGAGCAGTTCTTC. Its protein is CASSPPRRGKSSYNEQFF. The full variable domain, completed using reference TRBV28 and TRBJ2-1, is DVKVTQSSRYLVKRTGEKVFLECVQDMDHENMFWYRQDPGLGLRLIYFSYDVKMKEKGDIPEGYSVSREKKERFSLILESASTNQTSMYLCASSPPRRGKSSYNEQFFGPGTRLTVL.

The CDR3 coding sequence is TGTGCCAGCTGGACTAGCGGGAAACCAGAGACCCAGTACTTC. It encodes CASWTSGKPETQYF. This chain links TRBV18 with TRBJ2-5; 12 bases agree with TRBD2. The germline gives CDR1 KGHSH, CDR2 LQKENI. The ends lost 7 bases at V and 4 bases at J; junction bases unmatched: 4. This CDR3 is built from 14 residues.

This clone was observed a handful of times. The chain has TRBV5-1 and TRBJ1-5; D gene unclear. Germline assignment: CDR1 SGHRS and CDR2 YFSETQ. The CDR3 sequence is 14 residues long. Trimming took off 5 bases at V and 9 bases at J, with 18 bases between the two ends. This CDR3 reads CASSIDPTQRPQHF. The CDR3 bases are TGCGCCAGCAGTATCGACCCTACGCAGCGGCCCCAGCATTTT.

This chain uses TRBV5-1 with TRBJ2-1, with TRBD2 matching 7 bases. The length of the CDR3 is 15 residues. CDR1 SGHRS and CDR2 YFSETQ come from the germline V gene. Losses at the gene ends were 1 base for V and 8 bases for J; bases not matched to a gene: 9. DNA of the CDR3: TGCGCCAGCAGCTTGAGAGGGGTCCGGGGGGATGAGCAGTTCTTC. Amino acid sequence: CASSLRGVRGDEQFF.

The rearrangement uses TRBV6-6 and TRBJ2-1, with a tentative D call TRBD1 (6 bases). The CDR3 is 15 residues long. The V gene lost 10 bases and the J gene lost 5 bases, with 21 bases spanning the gap. Germline V gene lookup returns CDR1 MNHNY and CDR2 SVGAGI (reference sequence). CDR3: CAISQGRTYDNEQFF. The CDR3 DNA follows: TGTGCCATCTCCCAGGGGCGTACTTATGACAATGAGCAGTTCTTC.

The CDR3 loop is CASSFETPPYGYTF. CDR3 sequence (DNA): TGCGCCAGCAGCTTTGAGACACCGCCTTATGGCTACACCTTC. The chain recombines TRBV5-1 with TRBJ1-2, with D uncertain. The CDR3 consists of 14 residues. The germline V and J ends were trimmed by 2 bases and 5 bases, with 13 bases remaining between them. CDR1 and CDR2 (germline): SGHRS, YFSETQ.

This clone was seen more than once but under ten times. V and J are TRBV7-8 and TRBJ2-1, with 12 positions matching TRBD2. Germline V gives CDR1 SGHVS, CDR2 FQNEAQ. Trimming removed 2 bases from V and 8 bases from J; junction bases left unmatched: 7. This CDR3 has 16 amino acids. The CDR3 sequence: CASSLTSGRRFDEQFF. CDR3 nucleotide sequence: TGTGCCAGCAGCTTAACTAGCGGGAGGAGATTCGATGAGCAGTTCTTC.

As for this clone: This sample includes further DNA sequences coding for the same CDR3. The chain is built from TRBV5-1 and TRBJ2-1; perhaps TRBD2 as D (5 bases). V gave up 2 bases and J gave up 0 bases, with 6 bases separating them. Germline loops: CDR1 SGHRS, CDR2 YFSETQ. This CDR3 comprises 14 residues. DNA for the CDR3: TGCGCCAGCAGCTTCGGGAACTCCTACAATGAGCAGTTCTTC. It specifies CASSFGNSYNEQFF.

This chain connects TRBV5-6 to TRBJ2-3, with D possibly TRBD1 on 6 matching bases. V lost 2 bases and J lost 0, with 13 bases in between. This CDR3 comprises 16 residues. Per germline, CDR1 SGHDT and CDR2 YYEEEE. The CDR3 protein is CASSFTGTTSTDTQYF. CDR3 nucleotides: TGTGCCAGCAGCTTTACCGGGACAACAAGCACAGATACGCAGTATTTT. Full variable domain (rest looked up from reference TRBV5-6 and TRBJ2-3): DAGVTQSPTHLIKTRGQQVTLRCSPKSGHDTVSWYQQALGQGPQFIFQYYEEEERQRGNFPDRFSGHQFPNYSSELNVNALLLGDSALYLCASSFTGTTSTDTQYFGPGTRLTVL.

The rearrangement links TRBV5-4 to TRBJ1-1, with TRBD1 matching 8 bases. The germline CDR1 and CDR2 sequences are SGHNT and YYREEE (reference sequence). Unmatched junction bases numbered 6, after V lost 0 bases and J lost 5 bases. The CDR3 consists of 15 residues. DNA for the CDR3: TGTGCCAGCAGCTTGGGCAACAGGGGGGGAACTGAAGCTTTCTTT. Protein product: CASSLGNRGGTEAFF.

The V gene is TRBV28, the J gene TRBJ1-2, with 7 bases matching TRBD1. The germline gives CDR1 MDHEN, CDR2 SYDVKM. This CDR3 comprises 16 residues. Germline trimming cut 1 base from V and 0 bases from J; bases unmatched to any gene: 5. For the CDR3, the DNA is TGTGCCAGCAGTTTATACCTAGACAGGGCTAACTATGGCTACACCTTC. This codes for CASSLYLDRANYGYTF.

The V call is TRBV7-8, the J call TRBJ2-5; 12 bases map to TRBD2. This CDR3 contains 17 residues. The J segment lost 4 bases and the V segment lost 5 bases, leaving 11 bases of the junction unmatched. Germline values: CDR1 SGHVS, CDR2 FQNEAQ. CDR3 amino acids: CASSARTSGTSRETQYF. In DNA, the CDR3 is TGTGCCAGCAGCGCCAGGACTAGCGGGACGTCCCGAGAGACCCAGTACTTC.

V usage is TRBV28 and J usage is TRBJ2-3; a weak D match, TRBD2 (5 bases). V lost 3 bases to trimming and J lost 0 bases, with 10 bases between them. The CDR3 runs to 15 residues. Germline-derived CDR1 and CDR2 are MDHEN and SYDVKM. The CDR3, as DNA: TGTGCCAGCAGTTTTGGCGGACTCAGCACAGATACGCAGTATTTT. Translation: CASSFGGLSTDTQYF.